This note documents a single T cell receptor beta chain sequence. Its specificity is unknown. Assay used: immunoSEQ multiplex PCR; TCRdb lists only in-frame clones, some missing. The sample lists 150,000 to 190,000 clones, roughly nine tenths occurring once. This specimen belongs to a study of T cell responses to AZD1222 COVID-19 vaccine. Overall study results and limits: Among vaccine-associated CD4 TCRs, coverage spanned spike, with dominance at 160-218 and 743-854. It should be noted that donors were predominantly white British and more often female, and clonal diversity was possibly underestimated.

J was trimmed by 0 bases and V by 5 bases; bases with no gene match: 10. The CDR3 is made up of 19 amino acids. Germline CDR1 is LNHDA and CDR2 is SQIVND (reference sequence). The chain employs TRBV19 and TRBJ2-1; 13 nucleotides align to TRBD2. The sample was peripheral blood, taken after recovery from COVID-19. The TCR originated in an adult who had recovered from COVID-19. In DNA, the CDR3 is TGTGCCAGTAGTGCCGAGACTAGCGGGGGGATTATCTCCTACAATGAGCAGTTCTTC. Translated, it gives CASSAETSGGIISYNEQFF.